These 32 T cell receptor beta chains were sequenced from one sample in a study of blood T cell repertoires in COVID-19. Libraries were prepared by immunoSEQ multiplex PCR; TCRdb keeps only in-frame clonotypes and omits some of them. This sample has some 120,000 clones, with approximately 82% found just once. The source material was peripheral blood. The origin of the receptors is a man in his sixties or seventies with active or convalescent COVID-19.

The chain employs TRBV29-1 and TRBJ2-2; 10 nucleotides line up with TRBD1. J gave up 2 bases and V 6 bases, and 3 bases lay outside the gene matches. The CDR3 sequence is 14 residues long. CDR1 and CDR2 from the germline V gene are SQVTM and ANQGSEA. The CDR3 here is CSVDRGLNTGELFF. As DNA, the CDR3 is TGCAGCGTAGACAGGGGGCTTAACACCGGGGAGCTGTTTTTT.

This rearrangement joins TRBV19 to TRBJ1-1; TRBD1 aligns across 9 bases. The CDR3 has 14 amino acids. The V and J ends lost 11 bases and 1 base, in that order; junction bases with no gene match: 8. Looked up from germline, CDR1 is LNHDA and CDR2 is SQIVND (reference sequence). The CDR3, as DNA: TGTGCCGTACAGGGGGCCGTGTGGAACACTGAAGCTTTCTTT. It translates to CAVQGAVWNTEAFF.

This clone was detected only once. CDR3 protein: CSLQGDGGRGYTF. CDR3 nucleotides: TGCAGCCTCCAGGGGGACGGGGGCCGGGGCTACACCTTC. The rearrangement uses TRBV29-1 and TRBJ1-2; 7 bases line up with TRBD1. Germline V CDR1 and CDR2: SQVTM, ANQGSEA. The V and J ends lost 8 bases and 8 bases, in that order; junction bases with no gene match: 14. CDR3 length: 13 amino acids.

This clone occurred once. The gene calls are TRBV3-1 (or the pseudogene TRBV3-2) and TRBJ1-2; D is perhaps TRBD1 (5 bases). The germline V gene encodes CDR1 LGHDT and CDR2 YNNKEL (reference sequence). This CDR3 is built from 16 residues. The V end lost 0 bases, the J end lost 4 bases, and 15 bases lay between the germline ends. CDR3 residues: CASSQDTGERGYGYTF. Here the CDR3 DNA reads TGTGCCAGCAGCCAAGACACAGGCGAAAGGGGCTATGGCTACACCTTC.

The chain is built from TRBV5-1 and TRBJ1-3; 9 bases line up with TRBD1. Germline lookup yields CDR1 SGHRS and CDR2 YFSETQ. V lost 3 bases to trimming and J lost 7 bases; unmatched junction nucleotides: 8. The CDR3 totals 15 residues. CDR3 in amino acids: CASSYTGGAGNTIYF. CDR3 nucleotides: TGCGCCAGCAGCTATACAGGGGGCGCCGGCAACACCATATATTTT.

V gene TRBV19 combines with J gene TRBJ1-5; 12 bases are shared with TRBD1. Trimming cost V 6 bases and J 6 bases; bases outside gene matches: 9. Germline-derived CDR1 and CDR2 are LNHDA and SQIVND (reference sequence). The CDR3 is 16 residues long. The CDR3 here is CASRDGDRGPGQPQHF. CDR3 in DNA: TGTGCCAGTAGGGATGGGGACAGGGGGCCGGGTCAGCCCCAGCATTTT.

A single count supports this clone. The chain combines TRBV27 with TRBJ2-3; a weak D match, TRBD1 (5 bases). V lost 6 bases to trimming and J lost 4 bases, with 14 bases between them. CDR3 size: 14 residues. Germline assignment: CDR1 MNHEY and CDR2 SMNVEV (reference sequence). The CDR3 DNA is TGTGCCAGCAGCCTAGGCCTCAGGGCAGATACGCAGTATTTT. Translated: CASSLGLRADTQYF.

The chain links TRBV6-5 to TRBJ1-1; TRBD1 agrees at 7 bases. Germline values: CDR1 MNHEY, CDR2 SVGAGI. The V and J ends lost 10 bases and 1 base, in that order; junction bases with no gene match: 6. The CDR3 is 13 residues long. The CDR3 sequence is CATRGGPNTEAFF. CDR3 DNA sequence: TGTGCCACCAGGGGGGGACCGAACACTGAAGCTTTCTTT.

This chain joins TRBV3-1 (or the pseudogene TRBV3-2) and TRBJ2-2, with 10 bases identical to TRBD1. Trimming cost V 4 bases and J 6 bases; bases outside gene matches: 17. The CDR3 spans 19 residues. Germline V CDR1 and CDR2: LGHDT, YNNKEL (reference sequence). DNA of the CDR3: TGTGCCAGCAGCCCTACCCCCTTGACAGGGGGCGTAAATGCCGGGGAGCTGTTTTTT. Protein product: CASSPTPLTGGVNAGELFF.

This rearrangement joins TRBV29-1 to TRBJ1-1; TRBD1 is a possible D gene (5 bases). CDR1 and CDR2 (germline): SQVTM, ANQGSEA. V lost 1 base and J lost 0, with 9 bases in between. This CDR3 is 14 amino acids long. This chain's CDR3 is CSVEGGGMNTEAFF. The CDR3 bases are TGCAGCGTTGAAGGGGGGGGGATGAACACTGAAGCTTTCTTT.

V is TRBV7-2 and J is TRBJ2-3; 14 nucleotides align to TRBD2. From germline, CDR1 is SGHTA and CDR2 FQGNSA. CDR3 size: 15 residues. The ends lost 1 base at V and 6 bases at J; junction bases unmatched: 0. CDR3 bases: TGTGCCAGCAGCTTAGGGACTAGCGGGGGGGATACGCAGTATTTT. This translates into CASSLGTSGGDTQYF.

In DNA, the CDR3 is TGTGCCAGCAGCTTAGGGGAGGGATCACCCCTCCACTTT. The encoded protein is CASSLGEGSPLHF. The chain combines TRBV7-9 with TRBJ1-6, with unresolved D. Deletions cut 1 base from V and 10 bases from J, with 8 bases between. The CDR3 totals 13 residues. CDR1 is SEHNR, CDR2 FQNEAQ, per germline (reference sequence).

DNA for the CDR3: TGTGCCAGCAGCTTAGGGGCCACAGCAAGCTCCTACGAGCAGTACTTC. It translates to CASSLGATASSYEQYF. V usage is TRBV11-3 and J usage is TRBJ2-7; D gene ambiguous. CDR1 is SGHNT, CDR2 YENEEA, per germline. This CDR3 comprises 16 residues. V was pared by 1 base and J by 0 bases, with 13 bases between.

The chain uses TRBV5-8 and TRBJ1-2; D may be TRBD1 (6 bases). Germline loops: CDR1 SGHTS, CDR2 YDEGEE. The V end was cut by 2 bases, the J end by 8 bases, with 13 bases between. The CDR3 has 13 residues. The DNA for the CDR3 is TGTGCCAGCAGCTTTCAGGGGACGAGCGGCTACACCTTC. It specifies CASSFQGTSGYTF.

The chain uses TRBV11-3 and TRBJ2-7; TRBD2 agrees at 7 bases. Germline V gene data show CDR1 as SGHNT and CDR2 as YENEEA. There are 15 residues in the CDR3. J was trimmed by 3 bases and V by 4 bases; bases with no gene match: 9. CDR3 sequence reads: CASSSMGGALYEQYF. The CDR3, as DNA: TGTGCCAGCAGCTCCATGGGAGGGGCTCTCTACGAGCAGTACTTC.

The chain couples TRBV2 to TRBJ2-7; no reliable D call. Per germline, CDR1 SNHLY and CDR2 FYNNEI. The CDR3 is made up of 12 amino acids. V was shortened by 4 bases and J by 2 bases, with 6 bases between the two germline ends. DNA of the CDR3: TGTGCCAGCAGTGTTCAGACCTACGAGCAGTACTTC. This gives the protein CASSVQTYEQYF. The full variable domain, completed using reference TRBV2 and TRBJ2-7, is EPEVTQTPSHQVTQMGQEVILRCVPISNHLYFYWYRQILGQKVEFLVSFYNNEISEKSEIFDDQFSVERPDGSNFTLKIRSTKLEDSAMYFCASSVQTYEQYFGPGTRLTVT.

The chain joins TRBV3-1 (or the pseudogene TRBV3-2) to TRBJ1-1; the match to TRBD1 covers 8 bases. CDR1 and CDR2 (germline): LGHDT, YNNKEL (reference sequence). This CDR3 has 14 residues. J gave up 4 bases and V 4 bases, and 5 bases lay outside the gene matches. For the CDR3, the DNA is TGTGCCAGCAGCCCCCTTACAGGGGGCACTGAAGCTTTCTTT. Translating it yields CASSPLTGGTEAFF.

The chain recombines TRBV3-1 (or the pseudogene TRBV3-2) with TRBJ2-1; TRBD2 matches 12 bases. The V and J ends lost 4 bases and 5 bases, in that order; junction bases with no gene match: 3. This CDR3 is built from 15 residues. From germline, CDR1 is LGHDT and CDR2 YNNKEL (reference sequence). In DNA form, the CDR3 reads TGTGCCAGCAGCCTCGGACTAGCGGGGAACAATGAGCAGTTCTTC. It encodes CASSLGLAGNNEQFF.

V and J are TRBV5-1 and TRBJ2-1, with D perhaps TRBD1 (6 bases). CDR1 SGHRS and CDR2 YFSETQ come from the germline V gene. The V and J ends lost 3 bases and 4 bases respectively, with 17 bases between them. CDR3 length: 16 amino acids. As DNA, the CDR3 is TGCGCCAGCAGCTCGACTACAGGGTCCAGTTACAATGAGCAGTTCTTC. It yields the protein CASSSTTGSSYNEQFF.

This clone was seen just once. CDR3 bases: TGCGCCAGCAGTGAGTCGTACAGAGAAGCTTTCTTT. It codes for CASSESYREAFF. This sequence joins TRBV10-2 and TRBJ1-1; D gene uncertain. The germline CDR1 and CDR2 sequences are WSHSY and SAAADI. Trimming shortened V by 0 bases and J by 8 bases, and 7 bases separated the two germline ends. This CDR3 spans 12 amino acids.

This chain joins TRBV6-2 or TRBV6-3 and TRBJ1-1; 9 bases align to TRBD1. Per germline, CDR1 MNHEY and CDR2 SVGEGT. The CDR3 spans 15 residues. V trimming: 6 bases; J trimming: 5 bases; junction bases outside the gene matches: 10. CDR3 sequence (DNA): TGTGCCAGCAGCCACACCGGGACAGGGAGAACTGAAGCTTTCTTT. Its protein product is CASSHTGTGRTEAFF.

The chain is built from TRBV9 and TRBJ2-5; the match to TRBD2 covers 8 bases. There are 14 residues in the CDR3. Germline V CDR1 and CDR2: SGDLS, YYNGEE. J was trimmed by 4 bases and V by 4 bases; bases with no gene match: 6. CDR3 loop: CASSPRGGRETQYF. The CDR3 coding sequence is TGTGCCAGCAGCCCACGGGGGGGCCGAGAGACCCAGTACTTC.

The V call is TRBV29-1, the J call TRBJ2-1; 14 bases map to TRBD2. This CDR3 spans 14 amino acids. The V gene's germline CDR1 is SQVTM and CDR2 ANQGSEA. The V gene end was trimmed by 7 bases and the J gene end by 13 bases; junction bases not matched to a gene: 12. The CDR3 DNA follows: TGCAGCGCTACAACAGGACTAGCGGGAGGATTACAGTTCTTC. It is translated as CSATTGLAGGLQFF.

V usage is TRBV7-2 and J usage is TRBJ1-1, with 8 nucleotides matching TRBD1. The trim removed 4 bases at V and 0 bases at J, leaving 4 bases unmatched. CDR3 length: 15 residues. Germline V gene data show CDR1 as SGHTA and CDR2 as FQGNSA. The CDR3 loop reads CASSSRTGMNTEAFF. The CDR3, as DNA: TGTGCCAGCAGCTCACGGACAGGGATGAACACTGAAGCTTTCTTT.

The CDR3 reads CASSLAPIKNIQYF. The CDR3 DNA sequence: TGTGCCAGCAGCTTAGCCCCAATCAAAAACATTCAGTACTTC. The chain joins TRBV7-2 to TRBJ2-4, with no clear D. The V gene's germline CDR1 is SGHTA and CDR2 FQGNSA. This CDR3 comprises 14 residues. V lost 0 bases to trimming and J lost 3 bases, with 6 bases between them.

The chain is built from TRBV19 and TRBJ1-3; 8 positions match TRBD1. The CDR3 loop spans 14 amino acids. The ends lost 7 bases at V and 4 bases at J; junction bases unmatched: 6. In germline, CDR1 is LNHDA, CDR2 SQIVND (reference sequence). CDR3 nucleotides: TGTGCCAGTACCACAGGGGGGAAAGGAAACACCATATATTTT. Its protein product is CASTTGGKGNTIYF.

This chain uses TRBV7-9 with TRBJ1-3, with D possibly being TRBD1 (6 bases). V was trimmed by 4 bases and J by 0 bases, leaving 13 bases between them. The CDR3 extends over 16 amino acids. In germline, CDR1 is SEHNR, CDR2 FQNEAQ (reference sequence). CDR3 residues: CASSSRDISSGNTIYF. The DNA for the CDR3 is TGTGCCAGCAGCTCCCGGGACATAAGCTCTGGAAACACCATATATTTT.

The J gene is TRBJ1-2, the V gene TRBV7-2; TRBD1 aligns across 7 bases. The germline V gene has CDR1 SGHTA and CDR2 FQGNSA. This CDR3 contains 15 residues. V was pared by 1 base and J by 5 bases, with 7 bases of the junction left unmatched. The CDR3 bases are TGTGCCAGCAGCTTAGTCCTCAGGGGGTATTATGGCTACACCTTC. This gives the protein CASSLVLRGYYGYTF.

The V call is TRBV2, the J call TRBJ2-6; D is uncertain. The germline V gene encodes CDR1 SNHLY and CDR2 FYNNEI. The CDR3 has 14 amino acids. Trimming took off 1 base at V and 3 bases at J, with 4 bases between the two ends. The CDR3 spells CASSEDYGANVLTF. The DNA for the CDR3 is TGTGCCAGCAGTGAAGATTATGGGGCCAACGTCCTGACTTTC.

This clone was seen only once. The genes are TRBV21-1 and TRBJ1-1; TRBD1, the D gene given by the table, was not confirmed from the DNA. TRBV21-1 is a listed pseudogene. The CDR3 length is 13 residues. The CDR3 protein is CASIRQGVGEAFF. CDR3 nucleotide sequence: TGTGCCAGCATCAGGCAGGGGGTGGGTGAAGCTTTCTTT.

V and J are TRBV6-5 and TRBJ1-1; weak D call: TRBD1 (6 bases). In germline, CDR1 is MNHEY, CDR2 SVGAGI. Trimming stripped 5 bases from V and 2 bases from J, with 12 bases between. The CDR3 sequence is 14 residues long. CDR3 residues: CASSRQEPNTEAFF. DNA of the CDR3: TGTGCCAGCAGTAGACAGGAACCAAACACTGAAGCTTTCTTT.

This clone has a single count. The gene calls are TRBV18 and TRBJ2-1, with TRBD2 identical over 11 bases. Germline V gene sequence: CDR1 KGHSH, CDR2 LQKENI. Trimming took 2 bases from V and 12 from J; bases not matched to a gene: 6. This CDR3 is built from 14 residues. The CDR3 DNA follows: TGTGCCAGCTCACCAACTAGCGGGGGACCTGGGCAGTTCTTC. As protein: CASSPTSGGPGQFF.